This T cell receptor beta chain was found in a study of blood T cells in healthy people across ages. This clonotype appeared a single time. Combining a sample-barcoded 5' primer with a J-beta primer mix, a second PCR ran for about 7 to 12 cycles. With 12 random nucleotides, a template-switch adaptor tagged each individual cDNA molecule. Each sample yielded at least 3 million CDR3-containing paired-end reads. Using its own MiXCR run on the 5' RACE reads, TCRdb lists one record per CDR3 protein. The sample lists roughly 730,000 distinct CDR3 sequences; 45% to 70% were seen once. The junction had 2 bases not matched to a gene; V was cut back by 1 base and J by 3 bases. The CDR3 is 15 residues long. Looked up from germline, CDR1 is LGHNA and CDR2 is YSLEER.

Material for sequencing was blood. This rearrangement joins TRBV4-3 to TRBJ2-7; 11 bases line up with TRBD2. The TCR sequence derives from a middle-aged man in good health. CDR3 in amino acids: CASSQGGLADYEQYF. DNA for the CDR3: TGCGCCAGCAGCCAAGGGGGACTAGCGGACTACGAGCAGTACTTC.